A single sample gave rise to the 6 T cell receptor beta chains below, sequenced in a study of T cell changes during pregnancy in multiple sclerosis. Using immunoSEQ multiplex PCR, the repertoire was profiled, and TCRdb retains in-frame clones only, with some absent. Among 50,000 to 75,000 clones listed, 75% to 95% were seen once. The sample consisted of peripheral blood, taken after pregnancy. The receptors were sampled from a female donor in good health, enrolled as a control in a pregnancy study.

The rearrangement joins TRBV11-3 to TRBJ2-1; 7 bases are a match to TRBD1. CDR1 SGHNT and CDR2 YENEEA come from the germline V gene. Trimming removed 5 bases from V and 11 bases from J; junction bases left unmatched: 15. This CDR3 is 15 amino acids long. The CDR3 region is CASSPLRGGQAQQFF. The CDR3 region has the DNA TGTGCCAGCAGCCCGTTACGAGGGGGCCAGGCGCAGCAGTTCTTC.

This clone was picked up one time. The chain carries TRBV5-5 and TRBJ2-7, with 10 nucleotides matching TRBD1. The CDR3 length is 14 residues. In germline, CDR1 is SGHKS, CDR2 YYEKEE (reference sequence). With 4 bases clipped from V and 4 bases from J, the junction kept 5 bases outside the gene matches. CDR3 sequence: CASSPGQGRYEQYF. The CDR3 nucleotides read TGTGCCAGCAGCCCGGGACAGGGGAGGTACGAGCAGTACTTC.

A few counts support this clone. In DNA, the CDR3 is TGTGCCAGCAGGCCGACAGGGTCTGTGGGTCAGCCCCAGCATTTT. Translation: CASRPTGSVGQPQHF. The chain couples TRBV6-1 to TRBJ1-5, with 7 bases matching TRBD1. This CDR3 region has 15 residues. V lost 6 bases to trimming and J lost 6 bases; unmatched junction nucleotides: 11. CDR1 is MNHNS and CDR2 is SASEGT in the germline V gene.

The chain joins TRBV19 to TRBJ1-1; 8 nucleotides align to TRBD1. Unmatched junction bases numbered 3, after V lost 8 bases and J lost 4 bases. CDR1 is LNHDA, CDR2 SQIVND, per germline (reference sequence). The CDR3 extends over 12 amino acids. The CDR3 protein is CASGQGFTEAFF. CDR3 sequence (DNA): TGTGCCAGTGGACAGGGTTTCACTGAAGCTTTCTTT.

The chain joins TRBV2 to TRBJ2-7; D is ambiguous. This CDR3 comprises 11 residues. Trimming took 6 bases from V and 1 from J, leaving 4 bases between them. From germline, CDR1 is SNHLY and CDR2 FYNNEI. In DNA, the CDR3 is TGTGCCAGCAGACAGTCCTACGAGCAGTACTTC. Amino acid sequence: CASRQSYEQYF.

This chain links TRBV27 with TRBJ2-7; TRBD2 might be the D (5 bases). V lost 7 bases, J lost 0 bases, and 13 bases lay in between. This CDR3 has 14 residues. The germline CDR1 and CDR2 sequences are MNHEY and SMNVEV (reference sequence). This chain's CDR3 is CASKKGGHSYEQYF. In nucleotides, the CDR3 is TGTGCCAGCAAGAAGGGCGGGCACTCCTACGAGCAGTACTTC.